This T cell receptor (beta chain) was profiled in a study of CD8 T cells in ankylosing spondylitis (dated by TCRdb to about 2017). In terms of the full investigation: The study profiled T cell receptor beta repertoires in healthy donors and ankylosing spondylitis patients to find disease-linked TCR variants. In total, the full study cohort was made up of 100 to 140 healthy donors and 25 ankylosing spondylitis patients. Peripheral blood samples were taken, and synovial fluid was additionally collected from ankylosing spondylitis patients.

The research as a whole found: Blood from ankylosing spondylitis patients appeared to be characterized by a TCR beta motif composed of 7 to 9 highly homologous amino acid variants. Some motif variants were previously reported in synovial fluid and blood of reactive arthritis patients, suggesting common disease-initiation mechanisms. The disease-linked clones were reported as significantly enriched in matched synovial fluid samples from ankylosing spondylitis patients. The disease-linked clones had a CD8+ phenotype and were found at relatively low frequencies in peripheral blood.

Sequenced on an Illumina HiSeq 2500. Quantitative 5'-RACE with molecular barcodes was the method used to prepare the TCR beta libraries. The authors' pipeline ran thus. A new computational method, built on a probabilistic model of VDJ rearrangement, was used to identify disease-linked TCR variants. TCRdb took the public reads, trimmed them with fastp at Q25, ran MiXCR for clone calling and kept in-frame beta chains. All rows with the same CDR3 protein become a single entry with the most common DNA and genes. TCRdb's processing, not the study's, gives the V and J calls here. The sample table holds about 750,000 distinct CDR3 sequences, of which under 20% were seen once. The top ten hold 15% to 20% of the sample. About this clonotype itself: Its antigen remains undetermined. The record has no base qualities; no much larger clone is one base away.

The CDR3 has 15 amino acids, counting the end cysteine and phenylalanine. Here the CDR3 DNA is all that survives: 45 bases in frame from base 1. Sequences SGHKS (CDR1) and YYEKEE (CDR2) are obtained from the germline V gene (reference sequence). V is pared back by 0 bases and J by 2 bases, with 9 bases lying between the germline termini. The sequence links TRBV5-5 to TRBJ2-1, with the D segment identity uncertain. The source is a male donor with ankylosing spondylitis. Material for sequencing was blood, either unsorted or a sorted T cell fraction (not recorded which). The CDR3 loop reads CASSLELNPYNEQFF. The nucleotide sequence reads as follows: TGTGCCAGCAGCTTGGAACTGAACCCCTACAATGAGCAGTTCTTC.